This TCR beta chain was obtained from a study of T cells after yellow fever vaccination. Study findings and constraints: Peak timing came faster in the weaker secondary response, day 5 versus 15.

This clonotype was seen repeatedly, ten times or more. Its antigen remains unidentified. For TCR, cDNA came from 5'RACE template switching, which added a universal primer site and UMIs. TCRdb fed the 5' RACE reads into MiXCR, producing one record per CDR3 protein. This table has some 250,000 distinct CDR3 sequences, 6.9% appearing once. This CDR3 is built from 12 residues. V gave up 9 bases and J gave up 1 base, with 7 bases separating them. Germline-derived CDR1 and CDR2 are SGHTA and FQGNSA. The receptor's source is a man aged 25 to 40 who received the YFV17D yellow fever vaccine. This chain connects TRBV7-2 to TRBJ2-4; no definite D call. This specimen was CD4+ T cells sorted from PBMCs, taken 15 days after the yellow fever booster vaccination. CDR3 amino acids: CASSIAKNIQYF. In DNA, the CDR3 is TGTGCCAGTTCCATCGCCAAAAACATTCAGTACTTC.